This T cell receptor beta chain was observed in a study of read filtering for tumor transcriptome and immune sequencing. General observations from the study: Approximately 80% of IR-seq clonotypes had one read, totaling around 3.4% of reads; RNA-seq: about 69% and 49%. This fraction held mixed bone marrow immune cells after CD138-negative sorting.

Every patient had bone marrow sampled while the disease was active. In its sample, this clonotype was seen many times. Antigen specificity is unknown. Molecular barcoded adaptors covering alpha/delta and beta/gamma chains were used on approximately 400 ng RNA. TCRdb re-derived calls from the reads in MiXCR, one entry per CDR3 protein. Of about 58,000 distinct CDR3 sequences detected, 10% to 15% appear once; the ten largest clones hold roughly 17%. Germline V CDR1 and CDR2: KGHDR, SFDVKD. This CDR3 has 13 residues. V lost 10 bases, J lost 10 bases, and 10 bases stayed unmatched. This chain connects TRBV24-1 to TRBJ2-1, with 9 bases that match TRBD2. The origin of this receptor is a donor at least 40 years old with multiple myeloma. The sequencing input was a population of CD138-negative cells sorted from bone marrow. Here the CDR3 DNA reads TGTGCCACGGATGCGGGGGGGCCGAAAGAGCAGTTCTTC. Amino acid sequence: CATDAGGPKEQFF.